This entry concerns a single TCR beta chain. The entry originates in a study of blood T cell repertoires in COVID-19. Study-wide context: Both acute and convalescent COVID-19 samples were obtained from the United States, Italy and Spain. PBMCs, B-cell-depleted T cells, or T cells were the source of the cDNA or gDNA that made up the material.

The CDR3 extends over 15 amino acids. V gave up 5 bases and J gave up 1 base; unmatched junction bases: 3. CDR1 is SGDLS, CDR2 YYNGEE, per germline. The authors' processing: Amplified reference gene primers provided the basis for estimating nucleated cell counts. Method: immunoSEQ multiplex PCR; TCRdb's copy keeps in-frame clones and lacks some. D and trimming were read from the DNA, whereas the V and J calls and clone size are those reported in that table. Here the sample spans approximately 260,000 clones, 80% to 85% being singletons. The V and J genes are TRBV9 and TRBJ2-5, with 12 bases that match TRBD2. The specimen was peripheral blood. This receptor was obtained from a woman aged 55-70 years with active or convalescent COVID-19. Here the CDR3 reads CASSTSGGTQETQYF. The DNA of the CDR3 is TGTGCCAGCAGTACTAGCGGGGGGACCCAAGAGACCCAGTACTTC.